This T cell receptor (beta chain) comes out of a study of blood T cell repertoires in COVID-19. Overall study context: Collection of acute and convalescent COVID-19 samples took place in the United States, Italy and Spain. PBMCs, B-cell-depleted T cells, or T cells provided the cDNA or gDNA that made up the material.

The CDR3 covers 17 residues. V lost 4 bases and J lost 2; bases outside the gene matches: 10. Germline values: CDR1 SGHDN, CDR2 FVKESK. As originally analysed: How many nucleated cells were present was estimated from reference gene primer amplification. Produced via immunoSEQ multiplex PCR; TCRdb's table is partial and in-frame only. For V, J and clone size, that table is used; D and trimming come from the DNA. The table has about 80,000 clones, approximately 78% seen once. This sequence originates from a woman aged 70 to 79 with acute or convalescent COVID-19. This chain joins TRBV14 and TRBJ2-7, with 11 bases lining up with TRBD2. The sample taken for sequencing was peripheral blood. The CDR3 protein is CASSRRIGTSGTYEQYF. The CDR3, as DNA: TGTGCCAGCAGCCGGAGGATAGGGACTAGCGGAACCTACGAGCAGTACTTC. Full variable domain (rest looked up from reference TRBV14 and TRBJ2-7): EAGVTQFPSHSVIEKGQTVTLRCDPISGHDNLYWYRRVMGKEIKFLLHFVKESKQDESGMPNNRFLAERTGGTYSTLKVQPAELEDSGVYFCASSRRIGTSGTYEQYFGPGTRLTVT.